Listed below are T cell receptor beta chains from one sample, sequenced in a study of OX40 agonist ivuxolimab in advanced cancers. Generated by immunoSEQ multiplex PCR, the TCRdb table keeps only in-frame clones and is missing some. The sample carries 36,000 or so clones, about 81% recorded once. Sequences were derived from CD4+ or CD8+ T cells sorted from blood, sampled in a trial of the OX40 agonist ivuxolimab. The receptors here all came from an adult with an advanced solid tumor such as melanoma, head and neck, liver or kidney cancer. The CDR3 runs from the conserved cysteine through the conserved F or W. Fields, in order: D gene, J gene, clone size, V gene, CDR3 protein, CDR3 DNA. A D gene is named only where the DNA matches it firmly. Size values are once, few and many counts, or a class for expanded clones, and some rows have none.

- | TRBJ1-5 | few | TRBV27 | CASSLRGGQPQHF | TGTGCCAGCAGTTTAAGGGGGGGTCAGCCCCAGCATTTT
- | TRBJ1-1 | few | TRBV9 | CASSVTGPNTEAFF | TGTGCCAGCAGCGTAACAGGACCGAACACTGAAGCTTTCTTT
- | TRBJ2-5 | - | TRBV4-1 | CASSQGSSPETQYF | TGCGCCAGCAGCCAAGGGTCGTCTCCAGAGACCCAGTACTTC
TRBD1 | TRBJ2-1 | medium-sized | TRBV5-1 | CASSTGQGSYNEQFF | TGCGCCAGCAGCACCGGACAGGGCTCCTACAATGAGCAGTTCTTC
- | TRBJ2-5 | - | TRBV27 | CASSPFLPGVKTQYF | TGTGCCAGCAGTCCCTTTTTACCAGGGGTAAAGACCCAGTACTTC
TRBD2 | TRBJ2-2 | few | TRBV9 | CASSPTGGSPGELFF | TGTGCCAGCAGCCCCACTGGCGGGAGCCCCGGGGAGCTGTTTTTT
- | TRBJ2-7 | - | TRBV19 | CASSIAAGNYEQYF | TGTGCCAGTAGTATAGCGGCGGGAAACTACGAGCAGTACTTC
TRBD1 | TRBJ2-7 | - | TRBV7-8 | CASSSMGQGGQYF | TGTGCCAGCAGCTCCATGGGACAGGGAGGGCAGTACTTC
- | TRBJ2-1 | - | TRBV2 | CASRGPLKANEQFF | TGTGCCAGCAGGGGGCCATTAAAAGCGAATGAGCAGTTCTTC
TRBD1 | TRBJ2-7 | - | TRBV19 | CASSTPAGTGSEQYF | TGTGCCAGTAGTACCCCGGCCGGGACAGGGAGCGAGCAGTACTTC
- | TRBJ1-1 | - | TRBV7-3 | CASSLDTDTEAFF | TGTGCCAGCAGCTTAGACACGGACACTGAAGCTTTCTTT
- | TRBJ2-7 | - | TRBV28 | CASSQLGQRSSYEQYF | TGTGCCAGCAGTCAATTAGGACAGAGGAGCTCCTACGAGCAGTACTTC
- | TRBJ2-1 | - | TRBV18 | CASSLLGPRLWNEQFF | TGTGCCAGCTCACTTCTCGGACCCCGGTTGTGGAATGAGCAGTTCTTC
TRBD1 | TRBJ1-2 | - | TRBV7-2 | CASSLAGTGKKGYTF | TGTGCCAGCAGCTTGGCCGGGACAGGGAAGAAAGGCTACACCTTC
TRBD2 | TRBJ2-7 | once | TRBV5-1 | CASSMGLAYEQYF | TGCGCCAGCAGCATGGGACTAGCCTACGAGCAGTACTTC
- | TRBJ1-2 | - | TRBV5-4 | CASSAATVYGYTF | TGTGCCAGCAGCGCAGCGACGGTTTATGGCTACACCTTC
- | TRBJ1-1 | - | TRBV11-1 | CASSSLPNTEAFF | TGTGCCAGCAGCTCCCTACCGAACACTGAAGCTTTCTTT
TRBD1 | TRBJ2-7 | - | TRBV18 | CASSPPGQGQGEQYF | TGTGCCAGCTCACCCCCGGGACAGGGGCAGGGCGAGCAGTACTTC
TRBD2 | TRBJ2-7 | - | TRBV7-2 | CASSLDRLAGGHYEQYF | TGTGCCAGCAGCTTAGATCGACTAGCGGGGGGACACTACGAGCAGTACTTC
TRBD2 | TRBJ2-1 | - | TRBV11-3 | CASSPGLAGGYEQFF | TGTGCCAGCAGCCCTGGACTAGCGGGAGGGTATGAGCAGTTCTTC
- | TRBJ1-1 | - | TRBV28 | CASSLTAKGKAFF | TGTGCCAGCAGTTTAACGGCTAAGGGGAAAGCTTTCTTT
- | TRBJ1-5 | once | TRBV6-1 | CASRSLQGQPQHF | TGTGCCAGCAGGAGTTTACAGGGCCAGCCCCAGCATTTT
TRBD1 | TRBJ2-2 | - | TRBV5-6 | CASSKGTGGTGELFF | TGTGCCAGCAGTAAGGGGACAGGTGGGACCGGGGAGCTGTTTTTT
TRBD1 | TRBJ2-7 | - | TRBV11-2 | CASSLGGQPYEQYF | TGTGCCAGCAGCTTAGGGGGACAGCCCTACGAGCAGTACTTC
- | TRBJ2-5 | - | TRBV7-3 | CASSFTSEETQYF | TGTGCCAGCAGTTTTACGTCGGAAGAGACCCAGTACTTC
- | TRBJ1-1 | - | TRBV6-6 | CASSYSKGGSTEAFF | TGTGCCAGCAGTTACTCGAAAGGGGGATCAACTGAAGCTTTCTTT
- | TRBJ1-3 | few | TRBV6-1 | CASNLSGNTIYF | TGTGCCAGCAATCTCTCTGGAAACACCATATATTTT
TRBD1 | TRBJ2-7 | - | TRBV18 | CASSPGTGVTYEQYF | TGTGCCAGCTCCCCCGGGACAGGGGTTACCTACGAGCAGTACTTC
- | TRBJ2-7 | - | TRBV5-6 | CASSIRALLVHEQYF | TGTGCCAGCAGCATAAGGGCGCTCCTCGTCCACGAGCAGTACTTC
TRBD2 | TRBJ2-7 | - | TRBV10-1 | CASSGSSAGDYEQYF | TGCGCCAGCAGTGGGAGTTCGGCGGGAGACTACGAGCAGTACTTC
- | TRBJ2-7 | - | TRBV5-1 | CASSWTPSSYEQYF | TGCGCCAGCAGCTGGACACCGAGCTCCTACGAGCAGTACTTC
- | TRBJ1-1 | once | TRBV11-2 | CASSLYLNTEAFF | TGTGCCAGCAGCTTATATCTGAACACTGAAGCTTTCTTT
- | TRBJ2-7 | once | TRBV9 | CASSGSGAYEQYF | TGTGCCAGCAGCGGTTCCGGAGCCTACGAGCAGTACTTC
- | TRBJ2-5 | - | TRBV28 | CATYLRGGRGETQYF | TGTGCCACCTACCTAAGGGGAGGAAGAGGGGAGACCCAGTACTTC
- | TRBJ1-1 | - | TRBV6-1 | CASSEFEEQKAFF | TGTGCCAGCAGTGAATTCGAGGAGCAGAAAGCTTTCTTT
- | TRBJ1-2 | - | TRBV6-5 | CASNLGNYGYTF | TGTGCCAGCAATCTAGGGAACTATGGCTACACCTTC
- | TRBJ1-2 | - | TRBV4-3 | CASSQGQRGYGYTF | TGCGCCAGCAGCCAAGGTCAGAGGGGCTATGGCTACACCTTC
- | TRBJ2-6 | - | TRBV7-8 | CASSLRVGMGTYSGANVLTF | TGTGCCAGCAGCTTACGAGTAGGTATGGGGACCTACTCTGGGGCCAACGTCCTGACTTTC
- | TRBJ1-6 | - | TRBV27 | CASSPNQGSPLHF | TGTGCCAGCAGTCCCAACCAGGGGTCACCCCTCCACTTT
- | TRBJ2-3 | - | TRBV6-4 | CASSDSTGDTQYF | TGTGCCAGCAGTGACAGCACGGGAGATACGCAGTATTTT
- | TRBJ2-1 | - | TRBV6-1 | CASSELRLSYNEQFF | TGTGCCAGCAGTGAACTAAGGTTATCCTACAATGAGCAGTTCTTC
- | TRBJ1-2 | - | TRBV4-3 | CASSQDGAAVKNYGYTF | TGCGCCAGCAGCCAAGATGGGGCGGCAGTCAAGAACTATGGCTACACCTTC
TRBD1 | TRBJ1-2 | - | TRBV15 | CATSRDIGTGGFGGYTF | TGTGCCACCAGCAGAGATATAGGGACAGGGGGTTTCGGTGGCTACACCTTC
- | TRBJ2-3 | - | TRBV9 | CASSVFGGPDTQYF | TGTGCCAGCAGCGTATTTGGGGGGCCAGATACGCAGTATTTT
- | TRBJ2-5 | - | TRBV6-1 | CASSDRLGTQYF | TGTGCCAGCAGTGATCGTCTAGGGACCCAGTACTTC
- | TRBJ2-3 | - | TRBV11-2 | CASSLSGQDTQYF | TGTGCCAGCAGCTTATCGGGTCAAGATACGCAGTATTTT